One and the same sample provided the 28 T cell receptor beta chains below, sequenced in a study of cytomegalovirus exposure and HLA in healthy donors. The PCR had 60 Vbeta and 13 Jbeta primers. Assay used: immunoSEQ multiplex PCR; TCRdb lists only in-frame clones, some missing. This table has about 62,000 clones, about 71% appearing once. Specimen: PBMCs. The receptors were gathered from a man in his sixties in good health and CMV-seropositive.

The rearrangement joins TRBV15 to TRBJ1-2, with 8 positions matching TRBD1. This CDR3 has 16 amino acids. Germline V gene sequence: CDR1 LNHNV, CDR2 YYDKDF (reference sequence). The V and J ends lost 1 base and 6 bases, in that order; junction bases with no gene match: 10. The CDR3 nucleotides read TGTGCCACCAGCAGAGTGGGGACAGGTATTTTGGATGGCTACACCTTC. Translated: CATSRVGTGILDGYTF.

The chain uses TRBV7-6 and TRBJ2-7, with a weak D call TRBD1 (6 bases). Germline assignment: CDR1 SGHVS and CDR2 FNYEAQ. Trimming stripped 5 bases from V and 1 base from J, with 15 bases between. CDR3 length: 15 amino acids. CDR3 in amino acids: CASSPQQGSSYEQYF. CDR3 sequence (DNA): TGTGCCAGCAGCCCCCAACAGGGAAGTTCCTACGAGCAGTACTTC. The full variable domain, its missing parts supplied by reference TRBV7-6 and TRBJ2-7, is GAGVSQSPRYKVTKRGQDVALRCDPISGHVSLYWYRQALGQGPEFLTYFNYEAQQDKSGLPNDRFSAERPEGSISTLTIQRTEQRDSAMYRCASSPQQGSSYEQYFGPGTRLTVT.

The gene calls are TRBV18 and TRBJ1-1, with TRBD1 matching over 8 bases. CDR1 and CDR2 from the germline V gene are KGHSH and LQKENI. V was pared by 3 bases and J by 4 bases, with 7 bases of the junction left unmatched. The CDR3 totals 15 residues. CDR3 region: CASSPRQGAGTEAFF. The CDR3 DNA reads TGTGCCAGCTCACCCCGCCAGGGGGCTGGCACTGAAGCTTTCTTT. Drawing the rest from reference TRBV18 and TRBJ1-1, the complete variable domain is NAGVMQNPRHLVRRRGQEARLRCSPMKGHSHVYWYRQLPEEGLKFMVYLQKENIIDESGMPKERFSAEFPKEGPSILRIQQVVRGDSAAYFCASSPRQGAGTEAFFGQGTRLTVV.

The chain recombines TRBV9 with TRBJ2-7, with TRBD1 identical over 10 bases. From germline, CDR1 is SGDLS and CDR2 YYNGEE. V lost 3 bases to trimming and J lost 5 bases; unmatched junction nucleotides: 8. This CDR3 has 15 residues. The CDR3 bases are TGTGCCAGCAGCGCGGGGGCCGGGACAGGGGACGAGCAGTACTTC. It encodes CASSAGAGTGDEQYF.

The V and J genes are TRBV5-1 and TRBJ2-1; a weak D match, TRBD2 (6 bases). The CDR3 has 10 amino acids. Trimming took off 7 bases at V and 7 bases at J, with 6 bases between the two ends. The V gene's germline CDR1 is SGHRS and CDR2 YFSETQ. CDR3 sequence (DNA): TGCGCCAGCGGGGGGAATGAGCAGTTCTTC. Translating gives CASGGNEQFF.

This sequence joins TRBV6-1 and TRBJ2-2; TRBD1 aligns across 8 bases. With V trimmed by 0 bases and J by 4 bases, 4 bases remained unmatched. This CDR3 contains 16 residues. Germline loops: CDR1 MNHNS, CDR2 SASEGT. DNA of the CDR3: TGTGCCAGCAGTGAAGCGCCAGGGGGCCTCACCGGGGAGCTGTTTTTT. Protein sequence: CASSEAPGGLTGELFF.

A few counts support this clone. The V and J genes are TRBV4-1 and TRBJ1-6, with 7 nucleotides matching TRBD1. The CDR3 loop spans 17 amino acids. The V segment lost 1 base and the J segment 6 bases; nucleotides outside the gene matches: 9. The germline gives CDR1 MGHRA, CDR2 YSYEKL. The CDR3 sequence is CASSQGLQGSPNSPLHF. The CDR3 DNA is TGCGCCAGCAGCCAAGGTTTACAGGGGTCCCCTAATTCACCCCTCCACTTT.

This clone has a handful of counts. The genes are TRBV2 and TRBJ2-7; 13 nucleotides agree with TRBD2. CDR3 size: 15 residues. V was pared by 6 bases and J by 2 bases, with 4 bases of the junction left unmatched. Germline V gene lookup returns CDR1 SNHLY and CDR2 FYNNEI. This CDR3 is CASRETSGRTYEQYF. In DNA form, the CDR3 reads TGTGCCAGCAGAGAGACTAGCGGGAGGACCTACGAGCAGTACTTC.

CDR3 amino acids: CASSTGGNFIDQPQHF. CDR3 coding DNA: TGCGCCAGCAGTACAGGGGGAAACTTTATTGATCAGCCCCAGCATTTT. V is TRBV10-2 and J is TRBJ1-5; 8 bases line up with TRBD1. This CDR3 has 16 residues. J was trimmed by 5 bases and V by 5 bases; bases with no gene match: 11. Germline CDR1 and CDR2: WSHSY and SAAADI.

V usage is TRBV11-2 and J usage is TRBJ1-1, with 9 nucleotides matching TRBD1. CDR1 is SGHAT, CDR2 FQNNGV, per germline. V lost 7 bases to trimming and J lost 6 bases; unmatched junction nucleotides: 12. This CDR3 region has 15 residues. The CDR3 here is CASTSIYRGQAEAFF. DNA for the CDR3: TGTGCCAGCACCTCCATTTACAGGGGGCAAGCTGAAGCTTTCTTT.

The V and J genes are TRBV13 and TRBJ1-4; 10 bases line up with TRBD1. V gave up 4 bases and J gave up 9 bases; unmatched junction bases: 5. CDR3 length: 14 residues. Germline values: CDR1 PRHDT, CDR2 FYEKMQ (reference sequence). CDR3 protein: CASSSGTGEKKLFF. The CDR3 coding sequence is TGTGCCAGCAGCTCCGGGACAGGGGAAAAAAAACTGTTTTTT.

The chain is built from TRBV5-6 and TRBJ1-2, with D possibly matching TRBD1 (6 bases). Per germline, CDR1 SGHDT and CDR2 YYEEEE. V was pared by 1 base and J by 8 bases, with 18 bases between. The CDR3 sequence is 15 residues long. The CDR3 loop is CASSLHTQGVRGYTF. The CDR3, as DNA: TGTGCCAGCAGCTTGCATACACAGGGAGTAAGGGGCTACACCTTC.

V and J are TRBV6-5 and TRBJ2-6; D unclear. Germline assignment: CDR1 MNHEY and CDR2 SVGAGI. Trimming took 7 bases from V and 4 from J, leaving 14 bases between them. There are 15 residues in the CDR3. CDR3 in amino acids: CASTLGRGGANVLTF. DNA for the CDR3: TGTGCCAGCACCCTTGGCCGAGGCGGGGCCAACGTCCTGACTTTC.

This clone was seen once. The genes are TRBV7-8 and TRBJ2-5; 7 nucleotides match TRBD1. The junction had 6 bases not matched to a gene; V was cut back by 8 bases and J by 0 bases. Germline assignment: CDR1 SGHVS and CDR2 FQNEAQ. The CDR3 covers 14 residues. The CDR3 region has the DNA TGTGCCAGCGGTTCGGGACAGTACCAAGAGACCCAGTACTTC. Translation gives CASGSGQYQETQYF. The full variable domain, its missing parts supplied by reference TRBV7-8 and TRBJ2-5, is GAGVSQSPRYKVAKRGQDVALRCDPISGHVSLFWYQQALGQGPEFLTYFQNEAQLDKSGLPSDRFFAERPEGSVSTLKIQRTQQEDSAVYLCASGSGQYQETQYFGPGTRLLVL.

The chain recombines TRBV18 with TRBJ1-2, with a possible D match to TRBD1 (6 bases). Germline V gene sequence: CDR1 KGHSH, CDR2 LQKENI. There are 13 residues in the CDR3. V was clipped by 1 base and J by 3 bases, with 6 bases between them. The CDR3 is CASSPQGDYGYTF. The CDR3 nucleotides are TGTGCCAGCTCACCACAGGGGGACTATGGCTACACCTTC.

The chain links TRBV11-3 to TRBJ2-2; 8 bases line up with TRBD2. J gave up 4 bases and V 5 bases, and 9 bases lay outside the gene matches. The CDR3 sequence is 16 residues long. CDR1 and CDR2 from the germline V gene are SGHNT and YENEEA. This CDR3 reads CASSPREGGVTGELFF. In nucleotides, the CDR3 is TGTGCCAGCAGCCCTCGGGAGGGAGGGGTCACCGGGGAGCTGTTTTTT.

Here the CDR3 DNA reads TGTGCCAGCAGCTTTACCAGCGGGAGGGATGAGCAGTTCTTC. It codes for CASSFTSGRDEQFF. The rearrangement links TRBV5-4 to TRBJ2-1; 10 bases line up with TRBD2. The J segment lost 8 bases and the V segment lost 2 bases, leaving 4 bases of the junction unmatched. Germline V gene data show CDR1 as SGHNT and CDR2 as YYREEE (reference sequence). CDR3 size: 14 residues. Together with reference TRBV5-4 and TRBJ2-1, the CDR3 gives the full variable domain: ETGVTQSPTHLIKTRGQQVTLRCSSQSGHNTVSWYQQALGQGPQFIFQYYREEENGRGNFPPRFSGLQFPNYSSELNVNALELDDSALYLCASSFTSGRDEQFFGPGTRLTVL.

This rearrangement joins TRBV5-1 to TRBJ2-1, with 8 bases that match TRBD2. The germline V gene encodes CDR1 SGHRS and CDR2 YFSETQ. V lost 2 bases and J lost 10; bases outside the gene matches: 17. The CDR3 length is 17 residues. For the CDR3, the DNA is TGCGCCAGCAGCTTAGCCTCCGGGACTAGTGGCTCGGGGGAGCAGTTCTTC. This translates into CASSLASGTSGSGEQFF.

The J gene is TRBJ2-2, the V gene TRBV6-5; D is unresolved. With 2 bases removed from V and 1 base from J, the gap between germline ends came to 8 bases. This CDR3 is 15 amino acids long. Germline loops: CDR1 MNHEY, CDR2 SVGAGI. The CDR3 DNA is TGTGCCAGCAGTTACGGTCACTTGAACACCGGGGAGCTGTTTTTT. It is translated as CASSYGHLNTGELFF.

This chain links TRBV4-1 with TRBJ1-4; 10 bases map to TRBD1. Germline V gene data show CDR1 as MGHRA and CDR2 as YSYEKL. Germline trimming cut 5 bases from V and 8 bases from J; bases unmatched to any gene: 8. This CDR3 has 15 residues. The CDR3 DNA sequence: TGCGCCAGCAGCATACGGACAGGGGGGACCGAAAAACTGTTTTTT. Translating gives CASSIRTGGTEKLFF.

This rearrangement joins TRBV4-1 to TRBJ2-7; D is perhaps TRBD2 (6 bases). V lost 2 bases and J lost 0, with 20 bases in between. The CDR3 covers 18 residues. Germline CDR1 MGHRA, CDR2 YSYEKL. The CDR3 spells CASSQLSPGDPSSYEQYF. The CDR3 region has the DNA TGCGCCAGCAGCCAACTAAGCCCGGGGGACCCGAGCTCCTACGAGCAGTACTTC.

The sample holds one count of this clone. The rearrangement links TRBV25-1 to TRBJ1-4; the D gene is possibly TRBD1 (6 bases). V lost 9 bases to trimming and J lost 4 bases, with 12 bases between them. The CDR3 has 13 amino acids. Germline V gene sequence: CDR1 MGHDK, CDR2 SYGVNS. CDR3 bases: TGTGCCAGTATCGACAGGTTTAATGAAAAACTGTTTTTT. Amino acid sequence: CASIDRFNEKLFF.

The rearrangement joins TRBV6-1 to TRBJ1-5; 8 positions agree with TRBD1. J gave up 2 bases and V 6 bases, and 6 bases lay outside the gene matches. Germline CDR1 and CDR2: MNHNS and SASEGT. The CDR3 is 15 amino acids. The CDR3 nucleotides read TGTGCCAGCAGCGGTGGACAGGGTGGCAATCAGCCCCAGCATTTT. This codes for CASSGGQGGNQPQHF.

The rearrangement links TRBV5-8 to TRBJ1-4; 10 bases line up with TRBD1. CDR3 length equals 15 residues. V lost 0 bases and J lost 8; bases outside the gene matches: 4. Germline V gives CDR1 SGHTS, CDR2 YDEGEE. The CDR3 bases are TGTGCCAGCAGCTTGGGACAGGGGGCAAAAGAAAAACTGTTTTTT. This gives the protein CASSLGQGAKEKLFF.

The chain couples TRBV6-5 to TRBJ1-2, with TRBD1 matching over 7 bases. Germline lookup yields CDR1 MNHEY and CDR2 SVGAGI. Losses at the gene ends were 5 bases for V and 5 bases for J; bases not matched to a gene: 8. The CDR3 sequence is 14 residues long. CDR3 region: CASSLDREAYGYTF. Written as DNA, the CDR3 is TGTGCCAGCAGTCTTGACAGGGAGGCATATGGCTACACCTTC.

The gene calls are TRBV28 and TRBJ2-1, with 7 bases fitting TRBD1. V lost 6 bases to trimming and J lost 10 bases; unmatched junction nucleotides: 12. CDR1 MDHEN and CDR2 SYDVKM come from the germline V gene. The CDR3 extends over 14 amino acids. The CDR3 bases are TGTGCCAGCAGGCAGGTTGGGACAGCTGGAGAGCAGTTCTTC. Amino acids: CASRQVGTAGEQFF.

The chain carries TRBV27 and TRBJ2-1, with 11 bases identical to TRBD2. CDR1 MNHEY and CDR2 SMNVEV come from the germline V gene (reference sequence). V dropped 5 bases and J dropped 7; count of bases not matched to a gene: 7. The CDR3 is made up of 15 amino acids. CDR3 loop: CASSTLAGGRNEQFF. The CDR3 nucleotides read TGTGCCAGCAGTACGTTAGCGGGGGGGCGGAATGAGCAGTTCTTC.

This rearrangement joins TRBV2 to TRBJ1-1; 7 bases map to TRBD1. Trimming removed 5 bases from V and 1 base from J; junction bases left unmatched: 7. The V gene's germline CDR1 is SNHLY and CDR2 FYNNEI. The CDR3 length is 15 residues. In DNA, the CDR3 is TGTGCCAGCAGTAGTAGGGGGCAGGGGAACACTGAAGCTTTCTTT. Its protein product is CASSSRGQGNTEAFF.